These 32 T cell receptor beta chains were all obtained from the same sample, sequenced in a study of shared clonotypes between healthy human individuals. Naivety among CD8 cells was defined by CD45RO negativity and positive CCR7 selection, thereby excluding terminally differentiated effector memory CD45RA+ cells. Method: immunoSEQ multiplex PCR; TCRdb's copy keeps in-frame clones and lacks some. The sample yields approximately 650,000 clones, 95% seen once. Material: naive CD8+ T cells sorted from blood. All receptors come from a young woman in good health.

V gene TRBV2 combines with J gene TRBJ2-6; D is undetermined. Germline CDR1 SNHLY, CDR2 FYNNEI. Trimming took 5 bases from V and 1 from J, leaving 3 bases between them. This CDR3 spans 13 amino acids. The CDR3 coding sequence is TGTGCCAGCAGTCAGTCTGGGGCCAACGTCCTGACTTTC. Its protein is CASSQSGANVLTF.

The J gene is TRBJ1-1, the V gene TRBV6-6, with D unclear. The germline V gene encodes CDR1 MNHNY and CDR2 SVGAGI (reference sequence). V lost 0 bases to trimming and J lost 7 bases, with 15 bases between them. This CDR3 comprises 15 residues. CDR3 sequence (DNA): TGTGCCAGCAGTTACTCGGTTGGCGCTACGGGTGAAGCTTTCTTT. Translated: CASSYSVGATGEAFF.

The chain joins TRBV5-5 to TRBJ2-7; D uncertain. Trimming left V 4 bases short and J 2 bases short, with 4 bases between. The germline V gene encodes CDR1 SGHKS and CDR2 YYEKEE (reference sequence). The CDR3 totals 11 residues. In nucleotides, the CDR3 is TGTGCCAGCAGCCCCGCCTACGAGCAGTACTTC. Translation gives CASSPAYEQYF.

This clone was observed once. The chain joins TRBV20-1 to TRBJ1-2, with D hard to call. This CDR3 is 11 amino acids long. The V and J ends lost 6 bases and 6 bases respectively, with 11 bases between them. CDR1 and CDR2 from the germline V gene are DFQATT and SNEGSKA (reference sequence). In nucleotides, the CDR3 is TGCAGTGCGCCACTCTGGAATGGCTACACCTTC. Encoded protein: CSAPLWNGYTF.

This chain links TRBV2 with TRBJ1-5, with D possibly matching TRBD1 (6 bases). The CDR3 is 15 residues long. The V gene's germline CDR1 is SNHLY and CDR2 FYNNEI. V was cut by 6 bases and J by 1 base, with 13 bases left in between. CDR3 protein: CASRQGLGSNQPQHF. CDR3 nucleotide sequence: TGTGCCAGCAGACAGGGTTTAGGGAGCAATCAGCCCCAGCATTTT.

The rearrangement joins TRBV5-8 to TRBJ1-1, with D uncertain. CDR1 is SGHTS, CDR2 YDEGEE, per germline. CDR3 length: 16 residues. V lost 0 bases and J lost 3, with 15 bases in between. This CDR3 is CASSLALRIGYTEAFF. Written as DNA, the CDR3 is TGTGCCAGCAGCTTGGCCCTGCGAATCGGGTACACTGAAGCTTTCTTT.

This chain joins TRBV28 and TRBJ1-4; the match to TRBD1 covers 7 bases. V trimming: 7 bases; J trimming: 6 bases; junction bases outside the gene matches: 8. This CDR3 has 14 residues. CDR1 and CDR2 (germline): MDHEN, SYDVKM. The CDR3 nucleotides are TGTGCCAGCAAAGCACAGGGGTGGGATGAAAAACTGTTTTTT. The encoded protein is CASKAQGWDEKLFF.

The chain carries TRBV2 and TRBJ2-3; no clear D gene. The germline V and J ends were trimmed by 4 bases and 6 bases, with 8 bases remaining between them. The germline CDR1 and CDR2 sequences are SNHLY and FYNNEI. CDR3 length: 12 residues. The CDR3 DNA reads TGTGCCAGCAGTGCCTCTAAGGATACGCAGTATTTT. Its protein product is CASSASKDTQYF.

This clone has a single count. The chain is built from TRBV5-5 and TRBJ2-6; TRBD1 matches at 9 bases. J was trimmed by 4 bases and V by 4 bases; bases with no gene match: 3. The CDR3 has 15 residues. From germline, CDR1 is SGHKS and CDR2 YYEKEE (reference sequence). CDR3: CASSPQGAGANVLTF. For the CDR3, the DNA is TGTGCCAGCAGCCCACAGGGGGCCGGGGCCAACGTCCTGACTTTC.

V usage is TRBV5-4 and J usage is TRBJ1-5, with 10 bases fitting TRBD1. This CDR3 contains 15 residues. Germline V gene lookup returns CDR1 SGHNT and CDR2 YYREEE (reference sequence). After removal of 2 bases from V and 4 bases from J, the junction contained 3 bases not matched to a gene. The CDR3 reads CASSLPGQGNQPQHF. CDR3 in DNA: TGTGCCAGCAGCTTACCGGGACAGGGGAATCAGCCCCAGCATTTT.

This chain connects TRBV28 to TRBJ1-5; the D gene is possibly TRBD1 (5 bases). The germline V and J ends were trimmed by 3 bases and 1 base, with 13 bases remaining between them. Germline V lookup: CDR1 MDHEN, CDR2 SYDVKM. The CDR3 runs 16 residues. The CDR3 sequence: CASSLGGLKSNQPQHF. The CDR3 region has the DNA TGTGCCAGCAGTTTGGGGGGACTGAAGAGCAATCAGCCCCAGCATTTT.

This sequence joins TRBV28 and TRBJ1-1; TRBD1 matches 7 bases. The length of the CDR3 is 14 residues. V lost 5 bases and J lost 0; bases outside the gene matches: 3. Germline loops: CDR1 MDHEN, CDR2 SYDVKM. The CDR3 sequence is CASSGTDLNTEAFF. The CDR3 DNA sequence: TGTGCCAGCAGTGGGACAGACCTGAACACTGAAGCTTTCTTT. The full variable domain, completed using reference TRBV28 and TRBJ1-1, is DVKVTQSSRYLVKRTGEKVFLECVQDMDHENMFWYRQDPGLGLRLIYFSYDVKMKEKGDIPEGYSVSREKKERFSLILESASTNQTSMYLCASSGTDLNTEAFFGQGTRLTVV.

Notes on this clone: The sample contains more than one DNA sequence encoding this CDR3. The chain combines TRBV2 with TRBJ1-5, with D unresolved. The CDR3 is 14 amino acids. V was shortened by 3 bases and J by 1 base, with 7 bases between the two germline ends. Germline CDR1 reads SNHLY; CDR2 reads FYNNEI. This CDR3 is CASSDRGSNQPQHF. The CDR3 DNA reads as TGTGCCAGCAGTGATCGAGGGAGCAATCAGCCCCAGCATTTT.

This clone showed up just once. The chain's CDR3 is CASTPTMNTGELFF. CDR3 in DNA: TGTGCCAGCACTCCCACCATGAACACCGGGGAGCTGTTTTTT. V is TRBV28 and J is TRBJ2-2; D remains unclear. Deletions cut 7 bases from V and 1 base from J, with 10 bases between. Germline V CDR1 and CDR2: MDHEN, SYDVKM. The CDR3 length is 14 residues.

The V gene is TRBV7-8, the J gene TRBJ2-1; 12 bases are a match to TRBD2. CDR3 size: 15 residues. Germline V lookup: CDR1 SGHVS, CDR2 FQNEAQ. Trimming at V came to 4 bases and at J to 8 bases, leaving 6 bases not matched to a gene. The CDR3 nucleotides are TGTGCCAGCAGCTCGGGACTAGCGGGTCACGATGAGCAGTTCTTC. Protein: CASSSGLAGHDEQFF.

This clone appeared once. The chain joins TRBV10-3 to TRBJ2-7; D is unresolved. Germline V CDR1 and CDR2: ENHRY, SYGVKD. The V end was cut by 2 bases, the J end by 2 bases, with 13 bases between. This CDR3 has 15 residues. CDR3: CAISEVIASPYEQYF. CDR3 nucleotides: TGTGCCATCAGTGAGGTTATCGCCTCTCCCTACGAGCAGTACTTC.

CDR3 bases: TGTGCCATCAGTGAGAAAATCGGGGGACGGGCTTTCTTT. Translating gives CAISEKIGGRAFF. The chain links TRBV10-3 to TRBJ1-1, with a weak D call TRBD1 (5 bases). This CDR3 has 13 residues. Trimming removed 2 bases from V and 11 bases from J, with 15 bases in between. Germline CDR1 is ENHRY and CDR2 is SYGVKD.

The J gene is TRBJ2-2, the V gene TRBV29-1, with TRBD2 matching over 11 bases. The V gene end was trimmed by 6 bases and the J gene end by 7 bases; junction bases not matched to a gene: 10. The CDR3 extends over 15 amino acids. Germline V gene data show CDR1 as SQVTM and CDR2 as ANQGSEA. Written as DNA, the CDR3 is TGCAGCGTGCACTCTACTAGCGGGAGAGGCGGGGAGCTGTTTTTT. As protein: CSVHSTSGRGGELFF.

This clone was counted a few times. J is TRBJ2-3 and V is TRBV5-1; 8 bases are shared with TRBD2. Germline loops: CDR1 SGHRS, CDR2 YFSETQ. The CDR3 sequence is 16 residues long. The trim removed 4 bases at V and 0 bases at J, leaving 7 bases unmatched. CDR3 nucleotides: TGCGCCAGCAGCCGAGGACTAGCATCTAGCACAGATACGCAGTATTTT. This encodes CASSRGLASSTDTQYF.

The chain links TRBV13 to TRBJ1-1, with D tentatively TRBD1 (6 bases). The germline V gene has CDR1 PRHDT and CDR2 FYEKMQ (reference sequence). V was shortened by 5 bases and J by 5 bases, with 21 bases between the two germline ends. The CDR3 contains 16 residues. The CDR3 is CASSHSRQVVETEAFF. CDR3 nucleotide sequence: TGTGCCAGCAGCCACTCCCGACAGGTGGTTGAGACTGAAGCTTTCTTT.

The rearrangement uses TRBV7-9 and TRBJ2-2; 10 nucleotides agree with TRBD2. The length of the CDR3 is 15 residues. The germline V gene has CDR1 SEHNR and CDR2 FQNEAQ (reference sequence). The trim removed 5 bases at V and 7 bases at J, leaving 7 bases unmatched. CDR3 bases: TGTGCCAGCAGCCAGGGGACTAGCGTAAACGGGGAGCTGTTTTTT. Translated, it gives CASSQGTSVNGELFF.

This chain links TRBV5-4 with TRBJ2-1; TRBD2 matches at 9 bases. Trimming removed 4 bases from V and 1 base from J; junction bases left unmatched: 3. This CDR3 spans 15 amino acids. Germline CDR1 SGHNT, CDR2 YYREEE (reference sequence). The CDR3 DNA is TGTGCCAGCAGCATTAGCGGGGGTTCCTACAATGAGCAGTTCTTC. The encoded protein is CASSISGGSYNEQFF.

This chain joins TRBV7-9 and TRBJ2-3; TRBD2 agrees at 10 bases. The CDR3 runs 15 residues. Germline V lookup: CDR1 SEHNR, CDR2 FQNEAQ (reference sequence). Unmatched junction bases numbered 2, after V lost 1 base and J lost 4 bases. CDR3 DNA: TGTGCCAGCAGCTTAGTAGCGGGAGGCGCAGATACGCAGTATTTT. Translating gives CASSLVAGGADTQYF.

The gene calls are TRBV23-1 and TRBJ2-6; D may match TRBD1 or TRBD2 (5 bases each). TRBV23-1 is an ORF; its function is uncertain. This CDR3 is 20 amino acids long. Trimming shortened V by 2 bases and J by 0 bases, and 20 bases separated the two germline ends. The CDR3 region is CASSQRPEGSGPSGANVLTF. The DNA of the CDR3 is TGCGCCAGCAGTCAAAGGCCGGAAGGATCGGGACCCTCTGGGGCCAACGTCCTGACTTTC.

The chain combines TRBV6-4 with TRBJ2-4, with D tentatively TRBD2 (5 bases). CDR1 and CDR2 from the germline V gene are MRHNA and SNTAGT. The CDR3 contains 16 residues. Trimming took 6 bases from V and 8 from J, leaving 23 bases between them. This chain's CDR3 is CASRRPRVAGGYIQYF. In DNA, the CDR3 is TGTGCCAGCAGGCGCCCTCGGGTGGCGGGCGGGTACATTCAGTACTTC.

J is TRBJ2-1 and V is TRBV13, with D possibly TRBD2 on 5 matching bases. The CDR3 runs to 13 residues. CDR1 and CDR2 (germline): PRHDT, FYEKMQ (reference sequence). V lost 10 bases to trimming and J lost 8 bases, with 18 bases between them. The CDR3 loop is CATSPGFFDEQFF. DNA of the CDR3: TGTGCCACCTCCCCGGGATTTTTCGATGAGCAGTTCTTC. Using reference TRBV13 and TRBJ2-1 for the parts outside the CDR3, the full variable domain is AAGVIQSPRHLIKEKRETATLKCYPIPRHDTVYWYQQGPGQDPQFLISFYEKMQSDKGSIPDRFSAQQFSDYHSELNMSSLELGDSALYFCATSPGFFDEQFFGPGTRLTVL.

The DNA for the CDR3 is TGTGCCAGCAGCCAAGACTACGGATCTAACTATGGCTACACCTTC. Encoded protein: CASSQDYGSNYGYTF. The chain links TRBV14 to TRBJ1-2; D remains unclear. The CDR3 is 15 residues long. V was clipped by 0 bases and J by 0 bases, with 8 bases between them. Germline lookup yields CDR1 SGHDN and CDR2 FVKESK.

The chain carries TRBV4-1 and TRBJ2-7, with D possibly TRBD2 on 6 matching bases. With 1 base removed from V and 3 bases from J, the gap between germline ends came to 10 bases. Germline V CDR1 and CDR2: MGHRA, YSYEKL. This CDR3 has 14 amino acids. In DNA form, the CDR3 reads TGCGCCAGCAGCCAAGCCCGGGAGAGCTACGAGCAGTACTTC. This gives the protein CASSQARESYEQYF.

The V gene is TRBV27, the J gene TRBJ2-7; D may correspond to TRBD1 or TRBD2 (6 bases each). Trimming shortened V by 4 bases and J by 0 bases, and 19 bases separated the two germline ends. CDR3 length: 17 residues. Germline CDR1 MNHEY, CDR2 SMNVEV (reference sequence). The CDR3 region is CASSSELNREDSYEQYF. The CDR3 region has the DNA TGTGCCAGCAGTTCCGAGCTTAACAGGGAGGACTCCTACGAGCAGTACTTC.

This clone came up once. CDR3 coding DNA: TGTGCCAGCAGCTGGGGGACTCCCTATTTCGGGGAGCAGTTCTTC. Translation gives CASSWGTPYFGEQFF. This chain links TRBV7-9 with TRBJ2-1, with a weak D call TRBD2 (6 bases). V gave up 4 bases and J gave up 10 bases, with 20 bases separating them. CDR1 SEHNR and CDR2 FQNEAQ come from the germline V gene (reference sequence). The CDR3 covers 15 residues. The full variable domain, its missing parts supplied by reference TRBV7-9 and TRBJ2-1, is DTGVSQNPRHKITKRGQNVTFRCDPISEHNRLYWYRQTLGQGPEFLTYFQNEAQLEKSRLLSDRFSAERPKGSFSTLEIQRTEQGDSAMYLCASSWGTPYFGEQFFGPGTRLTVL.

This chain links TRBV27 with TRBJ2-5; tentative D call: TRBD2 (5 bases). This CDR3 region has 17 residues. CDR1 is MNHEY and CDR2 is SMNVEV in the germline V gene (reference sequence). V dropped 1 base and J dropped 1 base, with 16 bases sitting between them. CDR3: CASSLLGGLGPQETQYF. Written as DNA, the CDR3 is TGTGCCAGCAGTTTATTAGGAGGTCTCGGGCCCCAAGAGACCCAGTACTTC.

In this sample, this clone turned up once. Other DNA sequences in this sample translate to the same CDR3. The V call is TRBV19, the J call TRBJ1-5; no definite D call. Trimming removed 5 bases from V and 4 bases from J, with 9 bases in between. The CDR3 length is 13 residues. CDR1 is LNHDA, CDR2 SQIVND, per germline (reference sequence). The CDR3 DNA follows: TGTGCCAGTAGTTTCCAAGGGAATCAGCCCCAGCATTTT. It specifies CASSFQGNQPQHF.